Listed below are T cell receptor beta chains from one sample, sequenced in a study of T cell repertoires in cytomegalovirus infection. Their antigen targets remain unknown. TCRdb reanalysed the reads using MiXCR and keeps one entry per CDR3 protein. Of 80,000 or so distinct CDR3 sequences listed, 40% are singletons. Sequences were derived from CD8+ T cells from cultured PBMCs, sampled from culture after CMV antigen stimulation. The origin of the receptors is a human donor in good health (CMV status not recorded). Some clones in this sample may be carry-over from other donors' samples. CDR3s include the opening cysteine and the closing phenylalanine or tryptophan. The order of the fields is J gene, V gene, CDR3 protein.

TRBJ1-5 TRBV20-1 CSARDPGGSQPQHF
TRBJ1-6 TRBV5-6 CASSLGSGVKNSPLHF
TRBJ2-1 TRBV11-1 CASSLIWTSGGPYNEQFF
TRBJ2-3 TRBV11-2 CASSLVRLAKTPDASLDTQYF
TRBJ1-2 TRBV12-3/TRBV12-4 CASSTLGTGINTF
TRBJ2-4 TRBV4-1 CASSQGSKNIQYF
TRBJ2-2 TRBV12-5 CASGRITGELFF
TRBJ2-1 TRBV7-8 CASSLARLAGDQNNEQFF
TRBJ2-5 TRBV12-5 CASGFQTDLFKKETQYF
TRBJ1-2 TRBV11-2 CASSLIWAADYGYTF
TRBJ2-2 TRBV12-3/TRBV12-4 CASSSRAITNTGELFF
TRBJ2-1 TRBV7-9 CASSQYWGRGGTNNEQFF
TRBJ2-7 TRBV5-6 CASTQQGNSYEQYF